Sequencing of this T cell receptor (beta chain) was carried out in a study of T cells in Graves' hyperthyroidism and ophthalmopathy. The germline CDR1 and CDR2 sequences are LNHDA and SQIVND (reference sequence). V shed 3 bases and J shed 1 base, with 6 bases lying between them. This CDR3 is 13 amino acids long. RNA transcripts provided the source from which TCR beta CDR3 regions were amplified. HTBI primers drove first-round RT-PCR of the TCR CDR3. MiXCR, run by TCRdb on the multiplex PCR reads, gives a single entry per CDR3 protein. The sample lists roughly 500,000 distinct CDR3 sequences; around 42% were seen once. About this clonotype: The antigen is unknown.

General study points: Appearing also in blood were most of the thyroid clonotypes expanded above 0.001.

Material for sequencing was peripheral blood or thyroid tissue (not recorded which). This sequence was found in an adult woman with Graves' disease, either hyperthyroidism or ophthalmopathy (not recorded which). V gene TRBV19 combines with J gene TRBJ1-1; D unclear. CDR3 sequence: CASSIIPNTEAFF. CDR3 DNA sequence: TGTGCCAGTAGTATTATACCGAACACTGAAGCTTTCTTT.